The T cell receptor (beta chain) described here comes from a study of T-cell memory formation after mild COVID-19. A single record per CDR3 protein comes from TCRdb applying MiXCR to the 5' RACE reads. The table has about 440,000 distinct CDR3 sequences, 20% seen once. The CDR3 runs 16 residues. Trimming took 3 bases from V and 2 from J, leaving 13 bases between them. The germline CDR1 and CDR2 sequences are KGHSH and LQKENI. The source of this sequence is an adult woman who had mild COVID-19 (a few samples of this study predate the infection). Cell type and time point are not known. Sequenced sample: PBMCs or a T cell subset sorted from them (not recorded which). This chain connects TRBV18 to TRBJ2-2; no reliable D call. This CDR3 reads CASSPFGPGNTGELFF. The DNA of the CDR3 is TGTGCCAGCTCACCTTTCGGACCCGGAAACACCGGGGAGCTGTTTTTT. Looking up the rest from reference TRBV18 and TRBJ2-2 gives the full variable domain: NAGVMQNPRHLVRRRGQEARLRCSPMKGHSHVYWYRQLPEEGLKFMVYLQKENIIDESGMPKERFSAEFPKEGPSILRIQQVVRGDSAAYFCASSPFGPGNTGELFFGEGSRLTVL.